The 6 T cell receptor beta chains below were found in one sample sequenced in a study of T cell responses to AZD1222 COVID-19 vaccine. The repertoire was sequenced with immunoSEQ multiplex PCR; TCRdb's copy has only in-frame clones and lacks some. The sample lists about 130,000 clones; around 85% were seen once. Sequencing used peripheral blood, obtained 28 days after the second AZD1222 dose. These receptors originate from an adult who received the AZD1222 COVID-19 vaccine.

The chain combines TRBV12-5 with TRBJ1-1; D unresolved. V was clipped by 8 bases and J by 1 base, with 8 bases between them. The CDR3 length is 12 residues. Germline assignment: CDR1 LGHNT and CDR2 FRNRAP. CDR3 sequence: CASMVQNTEAFF. The CDR3 region has the DNA TGTGCTAGTATGGTGCAGAACACTGAAGCTTTCTTT.

The gene calls are TRBV7-9 and TRBJ2-7; D unresolved. Germline loops: CDR1 SEHNR, CDR2 FQNEAQ (reference sequence). This CDR3 comprises 13 residues. V gave up 1 base and J gave up 6 bases, with 10 bases separating them. The CDR3: CASSLDTRIEQYF. The CDR3 DNA follows: TGTGCCAGCAGCTTAGACACACGGATCGAGCAGTACTTC. Complete variable domain (other parts from reference TRBV7-9 and TRBJ2-7): DTGVSQNPRHKITKRGQNVTFRCDPISEHNRLYWYRQTLGQGPEFLTYFQNEAQLEKSRLLSDRFSAERPKGSFSTLEIQRTEQGDSAMYLCASSLDTRIEQYFGPGTRLTVT.

The chain is built from TRBV15 and TRBJ2-3; 10 positions match TRBD2. The junction had 6 bases not matched to a gene; V was cut back by 0 bases and J by 6 bases. This CDR3 spans 16 amino acids. Germline lookup yields CDR1 LNHNV and CDR2 YYDKDF (reference sequence). In nucleotides, the CDR3 is TGTGCCACCAGCAGAGATCTAGCGGGGGTAGGGGATACGCAGTATTTT. Residues: CATSRDLAGVGDTQYF.

This chain connects TRBV9 to TRBJ2-5; 7 bases fit TRBD1. The CDR3 has 15 amino acids. V was pared by 2 bases and J by 4 bases, with 8 bases of the junction left unmatched. In germline, CDR1 is SGDLS, CDR2 YYNGEE. The CDR3 sequence: CASSVAGTVGETQYF. The CDR3 DNA reads TGTGCCAGCAGCGTTGCCGGGACAGTGGGAGAGACCCAGTACTTC.

This chain uses TRBV14 with TRBJ1-2; no clear D. The CDR3 extends over 15 amino acids. V was shortened by 1 base and J by 2 bases, with 11 bases between the two germline ends. Germline V gene sequence: CDR1 SGHDN, CDR2 FVKESK. The CDR3 DNA reads as TGTGCCAGCAGCCAAGGAATAGGGAAGAACTATGGCTACACCTTC. Its translation: CASSQGIGKNYGYTF.

This clone came up a few times. V usage is TRBV4-1 and J usage is TRBJ1-5; D is perhaps TRBD1 (5 bases). Germline V CDR1 and CDR2: MGHRA, YSYEKL. There are 15 residues in the CDR3. Trimming removed 4 bases at V and 3 bases at J, with 13 bases between. The CDR3 here is CASSLGQGFNQPQHF. CDR3 nucleotide sequence: TGCGCCAGCAGCCTAGGGCAGGGCTTCAATCAGCCCCAGCATTTT.